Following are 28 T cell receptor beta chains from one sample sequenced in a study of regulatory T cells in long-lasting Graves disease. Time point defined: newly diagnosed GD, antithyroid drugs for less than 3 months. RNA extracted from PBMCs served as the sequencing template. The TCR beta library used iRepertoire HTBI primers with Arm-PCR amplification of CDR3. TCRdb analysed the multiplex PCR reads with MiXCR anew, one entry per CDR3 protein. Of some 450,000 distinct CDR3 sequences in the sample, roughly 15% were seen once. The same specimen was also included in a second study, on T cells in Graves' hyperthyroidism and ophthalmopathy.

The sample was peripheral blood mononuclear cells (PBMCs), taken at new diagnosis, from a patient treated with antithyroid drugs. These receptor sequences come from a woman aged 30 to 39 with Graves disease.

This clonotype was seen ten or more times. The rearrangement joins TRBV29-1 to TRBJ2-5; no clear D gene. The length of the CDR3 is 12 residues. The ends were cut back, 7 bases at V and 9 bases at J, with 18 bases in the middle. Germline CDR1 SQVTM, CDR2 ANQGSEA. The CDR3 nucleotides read TGCAGCGCCTATCGGACCCGTTGGGCCCAGTACTTC. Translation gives CSAYRTRWAQYF.

Here the CDR3 reads CASSGSTRATSSYEQYF. CDR3 DNA sequence: TGTGCCAGTAGTGGTTCCACCAGGGCAACGAGCTCCTACGAGCAGTACTTC. This sequence joins TRBV19 and TRBJ2-7, with a possible D match to TRBD1 (5 bases). The CDR3 totals 17 residues. Per the germline V gene, CDR1 is LNHDA and CDR2 is SQIVND (reference sequence). Deletions cut 5 bases from V and 0 bases from J, with 20 bases between. The full variable domain, rest sourced from reference TRBV19 and TRBJ2-7, is DGGITQSPKYLFRKEGQNVTLSCEQNLNHDAMYWYRQDPGQGLRLIYYSQIVNDFQKGDIAEGYSVSREKKESFPLTVTSAQKNPTAFYLCASSGSTRATSSYEQYFGPGTRLTVT.

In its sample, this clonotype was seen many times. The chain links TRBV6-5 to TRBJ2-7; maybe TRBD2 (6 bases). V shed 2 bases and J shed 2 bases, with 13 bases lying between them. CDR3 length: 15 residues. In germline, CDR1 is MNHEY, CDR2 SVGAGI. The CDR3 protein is CASSYGASVTYEQYF. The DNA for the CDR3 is TGTGCCAGCAGTTACGGCGCTAGCGTAACCTACGAGCAGTACTTC.

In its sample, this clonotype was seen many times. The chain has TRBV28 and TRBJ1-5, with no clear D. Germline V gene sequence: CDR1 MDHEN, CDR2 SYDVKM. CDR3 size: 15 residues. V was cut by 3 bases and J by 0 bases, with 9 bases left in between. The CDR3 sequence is CASSFHIYSNQPQHF. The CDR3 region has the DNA TGTGCCAGCAGTTTTCACATCTATAGCAATCAGCCCCAGCATTTT.

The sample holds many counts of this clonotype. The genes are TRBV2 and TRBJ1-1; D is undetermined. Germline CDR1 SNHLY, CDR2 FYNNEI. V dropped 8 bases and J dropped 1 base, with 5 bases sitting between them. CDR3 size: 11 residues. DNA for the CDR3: TGTGCCAGCCTCGGGAACACTGAAGCTTTCTTT. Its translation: CASLGNTEAFF.

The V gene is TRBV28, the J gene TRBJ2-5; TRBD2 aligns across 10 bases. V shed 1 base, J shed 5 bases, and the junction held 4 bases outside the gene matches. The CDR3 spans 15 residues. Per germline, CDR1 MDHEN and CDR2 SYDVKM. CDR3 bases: TGTGCCAGCAGTTTATCGGGACTAGCGATTGAGACCCAGTACTTC. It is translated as CASSLSGLAIETQYF.

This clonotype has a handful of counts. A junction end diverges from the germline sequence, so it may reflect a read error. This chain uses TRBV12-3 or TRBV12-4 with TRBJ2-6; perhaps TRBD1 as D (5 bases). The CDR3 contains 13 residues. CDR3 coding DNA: TGTGCCAGCAGCGACTCTGGGGCCAACATCCTGACTTTC. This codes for CASSDSGANILTF.

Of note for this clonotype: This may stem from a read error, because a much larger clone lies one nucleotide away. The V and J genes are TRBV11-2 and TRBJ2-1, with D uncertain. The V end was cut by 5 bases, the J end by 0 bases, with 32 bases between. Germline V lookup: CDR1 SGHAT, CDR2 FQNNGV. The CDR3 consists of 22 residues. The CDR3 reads CASSPYPSSWVYDDSSYNEQFF. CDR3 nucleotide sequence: TGTGCCAGCAGCCCGTATCCGAGCTCTTGGGTTTACGATGATAGCTCCTACAATGAGCAGTTCTTC.

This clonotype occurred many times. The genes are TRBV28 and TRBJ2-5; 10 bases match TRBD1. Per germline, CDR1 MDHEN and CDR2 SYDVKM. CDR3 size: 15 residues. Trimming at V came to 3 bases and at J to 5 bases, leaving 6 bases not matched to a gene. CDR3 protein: CASSFGTGVWETQYF. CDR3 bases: TGTGCCAGCAGTTTCGGGACAGGGGTATGGGAGACCCAGTACTTC.

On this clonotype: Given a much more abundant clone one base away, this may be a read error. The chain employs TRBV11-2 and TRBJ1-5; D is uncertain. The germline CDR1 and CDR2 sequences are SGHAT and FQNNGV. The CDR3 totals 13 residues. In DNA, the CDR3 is TGTGCCAGCAGCTTACAGACTAATCAGCCCCGGCATTTT. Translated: CASSLQTNQPRHF.

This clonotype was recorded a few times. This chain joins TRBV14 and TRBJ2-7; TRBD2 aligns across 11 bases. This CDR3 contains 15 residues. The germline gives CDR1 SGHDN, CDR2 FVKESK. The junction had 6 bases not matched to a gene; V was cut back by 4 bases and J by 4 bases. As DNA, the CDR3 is TGTGCCAGCAGCCGTAGCGGGAGGGCCACTTACGAGCAGTACTTC. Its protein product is CASSRSGRATYEQYF.

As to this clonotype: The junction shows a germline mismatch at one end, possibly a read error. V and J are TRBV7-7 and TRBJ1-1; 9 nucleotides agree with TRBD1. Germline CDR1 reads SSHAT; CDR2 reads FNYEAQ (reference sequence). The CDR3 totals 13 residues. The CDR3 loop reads CASSSGQGTEAFF. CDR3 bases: TGTGCTAGCAGCTCGGGACAGGGCACTGAAGCTTTCTTT.

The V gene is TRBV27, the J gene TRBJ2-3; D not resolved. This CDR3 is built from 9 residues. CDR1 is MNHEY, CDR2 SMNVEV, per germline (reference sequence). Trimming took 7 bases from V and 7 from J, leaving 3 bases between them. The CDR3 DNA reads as TGTGCCAGCATCTATACGCAGTATTTT. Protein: CASIYTQYF.

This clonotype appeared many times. For the CDR3, the DNA is TGTGCCTGGAGGGAGGGCGGCAGGGGCGGCAATCAGCCCCAGCATTTT. Protein sequence: CAWREGGRGGNQPQHF. The rearrangement uses TRBV30 and TRBJ1-5; TRBD1 is a possible D gene (6 bases). Trimming shortened V by 3 bases and J by 2 bases, and 17 bases separated the two germline ends. The CDR3 has 16 residues. Germline V gene data show CDR1 as GTSNPN and CDR2 as SVGIG (reference sequence).

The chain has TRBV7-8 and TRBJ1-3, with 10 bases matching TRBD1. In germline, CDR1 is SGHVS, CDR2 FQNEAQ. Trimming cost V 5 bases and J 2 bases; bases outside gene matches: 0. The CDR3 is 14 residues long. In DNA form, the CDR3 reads TGTGCCAGCAGCGACAGGGGGCCTGGAAACACCATATATTTT. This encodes CASSDRGPGNTIYF.

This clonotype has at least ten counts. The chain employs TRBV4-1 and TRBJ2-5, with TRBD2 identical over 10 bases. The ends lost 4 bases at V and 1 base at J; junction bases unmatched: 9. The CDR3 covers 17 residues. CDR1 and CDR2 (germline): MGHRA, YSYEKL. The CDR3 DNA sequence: TGCGCCAGCAGCCCCTATCCTAGCGGGAGTGCCCAAGAGACCCAGTACTTC. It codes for CASSPYPSGSAQETQYF.

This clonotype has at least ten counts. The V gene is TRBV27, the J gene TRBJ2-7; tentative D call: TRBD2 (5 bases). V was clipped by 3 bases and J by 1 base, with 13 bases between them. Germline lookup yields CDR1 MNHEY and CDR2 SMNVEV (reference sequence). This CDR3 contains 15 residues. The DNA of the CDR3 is TGTGCCAGCAGTTTGGAGTGGGAGAATTCCTACGAGCAGTACTTC. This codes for CASSLEWENSYEQYF.

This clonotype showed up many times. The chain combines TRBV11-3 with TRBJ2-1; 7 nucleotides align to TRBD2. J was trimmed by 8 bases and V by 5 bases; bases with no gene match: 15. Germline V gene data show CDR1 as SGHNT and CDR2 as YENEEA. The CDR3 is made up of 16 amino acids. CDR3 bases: TGTGCCAGCAGCGCAGGCATTGGGGAGGGCCGAGATGAGCAGTTCTTC. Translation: CASSAGIGEGRDEQFF.

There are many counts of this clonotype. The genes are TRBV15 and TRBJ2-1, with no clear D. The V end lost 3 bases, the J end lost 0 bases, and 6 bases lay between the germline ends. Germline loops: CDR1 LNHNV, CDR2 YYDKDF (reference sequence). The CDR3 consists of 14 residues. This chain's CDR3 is CATSRASSYNEQFF. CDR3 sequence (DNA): TGTGCCACCAGCAGGGCCAGCTCCTACAATGAGCAGTTCTTC.

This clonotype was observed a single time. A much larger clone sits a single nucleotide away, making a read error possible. CDR3: CATSAYGLTENTGELFF. CDR3 DNA: TGTGCCACCAGTGCTTACGGACTAACGGAAAACACCGGGGAGCTGTTTTTT. The V and J genes are TRBV24-1 and TRBJ2-2; a possible D gene is TRBD2 (6 bases). This CDR3 is 17 amino acids long. The germline gives CDR1 KGHDR, CDR2 SFDVKD. Trimming shortened V by 5 bases and J by 2 bases, and 17 bases separated the two germline ends.

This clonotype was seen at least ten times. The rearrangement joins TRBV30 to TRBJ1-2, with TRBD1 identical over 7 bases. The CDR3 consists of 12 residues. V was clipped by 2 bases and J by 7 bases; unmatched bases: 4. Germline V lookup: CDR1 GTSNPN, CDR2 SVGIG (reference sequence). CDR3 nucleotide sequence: TGTGCCTGGAGTATCCAGGGGGGTGGCTACACCTTC. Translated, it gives CAWSIQGGGYTF.

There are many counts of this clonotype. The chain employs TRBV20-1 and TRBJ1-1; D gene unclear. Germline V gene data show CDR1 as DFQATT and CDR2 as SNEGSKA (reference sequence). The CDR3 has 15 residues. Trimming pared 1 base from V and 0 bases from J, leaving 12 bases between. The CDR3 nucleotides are TGCAGTGCTAGAGGGCTGGCAGGCATGAACACTGAAGCTTTCTTT. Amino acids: CSARGLAGMNTEAFF.

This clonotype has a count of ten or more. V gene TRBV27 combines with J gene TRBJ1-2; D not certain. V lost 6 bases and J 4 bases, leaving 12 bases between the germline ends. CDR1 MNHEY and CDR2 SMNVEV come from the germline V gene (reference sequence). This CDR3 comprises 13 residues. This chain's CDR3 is CASSLGPSYGYTF. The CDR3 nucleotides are TGTGCCAGCAGCTTAGGACCGAGCTATGGCTACACCTTC.

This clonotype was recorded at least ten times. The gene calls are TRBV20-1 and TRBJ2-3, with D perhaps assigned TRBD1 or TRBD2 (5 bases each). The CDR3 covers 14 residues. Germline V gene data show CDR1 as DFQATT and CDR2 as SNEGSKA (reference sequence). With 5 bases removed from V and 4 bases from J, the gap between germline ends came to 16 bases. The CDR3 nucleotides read TGCAGTGCTTCTTCATTGGGGGAATCAGATACGCAGTATTTT. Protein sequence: CSASSLGESDTQYF.

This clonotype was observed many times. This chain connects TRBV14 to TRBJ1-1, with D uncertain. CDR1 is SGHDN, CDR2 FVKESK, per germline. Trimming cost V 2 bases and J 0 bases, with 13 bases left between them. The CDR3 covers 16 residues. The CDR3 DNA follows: TGTGCCAGCAGCCAAAGTCTGGGCAGCTTGAACACTGAAGCTTTCTTT. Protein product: CASSQSLGSLNTEAFF.

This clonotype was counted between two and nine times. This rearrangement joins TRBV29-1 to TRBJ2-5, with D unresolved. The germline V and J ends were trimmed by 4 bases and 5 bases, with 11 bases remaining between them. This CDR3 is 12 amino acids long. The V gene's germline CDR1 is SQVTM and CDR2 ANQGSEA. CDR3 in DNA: TGCAGCGTTGCGTCAGGAGCGGAGACCCAGTACTTC. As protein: CSVASGAETQYF.

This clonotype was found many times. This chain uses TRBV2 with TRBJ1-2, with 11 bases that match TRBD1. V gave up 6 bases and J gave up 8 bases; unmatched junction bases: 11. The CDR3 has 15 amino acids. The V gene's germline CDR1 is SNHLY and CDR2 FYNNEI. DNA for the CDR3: TGTGCCAGCAGCAAGGACAGGGGGCGCCTGCAGGGCTACACCTTC. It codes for CASSKDRGRLQGYTF.

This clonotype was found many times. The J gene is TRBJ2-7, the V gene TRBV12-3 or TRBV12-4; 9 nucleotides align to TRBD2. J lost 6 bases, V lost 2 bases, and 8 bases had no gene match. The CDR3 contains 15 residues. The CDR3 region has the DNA TGTGCCAGCAGTTTATTCGGCGGGAGGGGGCGCGAGCAGTACTTC. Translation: CASSLFGGRGREQYF.